The table lists the clone carrying this T cell receptor beta chain with many counts. TCRdb re-derived calls from the reads in MiXCR, one entry per CDR3 protein. Of roughly 250,000 distinct CDR3 sequences detected, less than 35% appear once; the ten largest clones hold less than 8.5%. The data were obtained in a study of kidney transplant recipient with SARS-CoV-2 infection. Deletions cut 4 bases from V and 4 bases from J, with 16 bases between. CDR1 is SGHVS and CDR2 is FNYEAQ in the germline V gene. The CDR3 runs to 15 residues. The chain employs TRBV7-6 and TRBJ1-2, with D possibly being TRBD1 (5 bases). The source of this sequence is a male patient between 25 and 39 years old who had COVID-19 and was a kidney transplant recipient. Some T cells may originate from the graft donor. This sample comprised a blood sample, obtained at baseline and around day 110 from a kidney transplant recipient. The CDR3 DNA reads TGTGCCAGCAGCTCGTTACCCGACAGCATCTATGGCTACACCTTC. Amino acids: CASSSLPDSIYGYTF.